This TCR beta chain was captured by sequencing in a study of CD8+ T cells in alopecia areata. Turning to the study itself: Treated patients were given 5 to 10 mg oral tofacitinib twice daily. Patients remained on tofacitinib for 6 to 18 months and then went 6 months without it.

Isolated RNA was reverse transcribed into cDNA used as the sequencing template. Libraries were prepared by immunoSEQ multiplex PCR; TCRdb keeps only in-frame clonotypes and omits some of them. The data hold 100,000 to 150,000 clones, with about two fifths observed a single time. Study results and caveats: Normal-skin resident alphabeta T cells also appear among scalp sample sequences. Possibly as an HLA-related effect, TCR sharing across patients appeared less clear than in mice.

Only a few counts were recorded for this clone. Its antigen is still unknown. This clonotype was sampled from a human donor with alopecia areata. Sequenced material: CD4+ T cells sorted from blood.

CDR3: CSGTGTSGRTDTQYF. In nucleotides, the CDR3 is TGCAGCGGTACCGGGACTAGCGGACGCACAGATACGCAGTATTTT. J is TRBJ2-3 and V is TRBV29-1, with 11 bases fitting TRBD2. V lost 7 bases and J lost 1; bases outside the gene matches: 7. The CDR3 consists of 15 residues. From germline, CDR1 is SQVTM and CDR2 ANQGSEA.